This paragraph reports one TCR beta chain. Generated by immunoSEQ multiplex PCR, the TCRdb table keeps only in-frame clones and is missing some. Among 40,000 to 55,000 clones, approximately 80% were seen once, and the ten largest hold around 19%. Regarding time point: cycle 4 day 1 (C4D1), after less than 7 weeks of nivolumab. After autologous stem cell transplantation all patients relapsed, and prior brentuximab vedotin exposure differed between cohorts. The record originates from a study of PD-1 blockade in classical Hodgkin lymphoma. Germline assignment: CDR1 LNHNV and CDR2 YYDKDF (reference sequence). Trimming took 3 bases from V and 2 from J; bases not matched to a gene: 7. CDR3 length equals 16 residues.

The origin of this receptor is a human donor with classical Hodgkin lymphoma. The sample in question was peripheral blood mononuclear cells (PBMCs), obtained before the fourth cycle of nivolumab. The chain couples TRBV15 to TRBJ2-7, with TRBD1 matching over 10 bases. For the CDR3, the DNA is TGTGCCACCAGCAGTGTCGGGACAGGGGAACCCTACGAGCAGTACTTC. Translating it yields CATSSVGTGEPYEQYF.